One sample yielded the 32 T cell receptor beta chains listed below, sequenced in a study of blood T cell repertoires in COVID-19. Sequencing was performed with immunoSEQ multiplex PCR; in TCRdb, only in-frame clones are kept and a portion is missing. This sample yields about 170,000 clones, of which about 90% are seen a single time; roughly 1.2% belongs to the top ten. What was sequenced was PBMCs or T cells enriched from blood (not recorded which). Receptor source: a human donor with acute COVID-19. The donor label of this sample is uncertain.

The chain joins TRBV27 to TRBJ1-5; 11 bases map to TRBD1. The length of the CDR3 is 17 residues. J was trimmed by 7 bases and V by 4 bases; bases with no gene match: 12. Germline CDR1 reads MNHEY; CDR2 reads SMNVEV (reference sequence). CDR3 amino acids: CASSSIGQGASGQPQHF. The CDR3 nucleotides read TGTGCCAGCAGTTCAATTGGACAGGGGGCTTCGGGACAGCCCCAGCATTTT.

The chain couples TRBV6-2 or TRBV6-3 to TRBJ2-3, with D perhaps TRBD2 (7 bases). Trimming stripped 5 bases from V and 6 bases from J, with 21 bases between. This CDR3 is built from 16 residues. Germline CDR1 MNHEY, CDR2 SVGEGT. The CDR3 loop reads CASSRKGGAPWDTQYF. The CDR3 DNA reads TGTGCCAGCAGTAGAAAAGGGGGGGCCCCCTGGGATACGCAGTATTTT.

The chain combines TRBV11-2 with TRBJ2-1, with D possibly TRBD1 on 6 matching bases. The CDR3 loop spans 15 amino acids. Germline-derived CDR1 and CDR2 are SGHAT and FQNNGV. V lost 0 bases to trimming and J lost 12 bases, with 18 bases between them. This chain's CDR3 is CASSLDAAAPGAQFF. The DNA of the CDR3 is TGTGCCAGCAGCTTAGATGCGGCCGCCCCAGGGGCGCAGTTCTTC.

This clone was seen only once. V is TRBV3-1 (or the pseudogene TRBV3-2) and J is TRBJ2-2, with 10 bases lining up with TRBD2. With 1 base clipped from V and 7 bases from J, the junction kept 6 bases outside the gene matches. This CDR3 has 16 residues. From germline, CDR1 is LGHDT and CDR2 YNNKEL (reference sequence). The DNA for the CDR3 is TGTGCCAGCAGCCAAGTGAGCGGGGGGGCGGTCGGGGAGCTGTTTTTT. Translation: CASSQVSGGAVGELFF.

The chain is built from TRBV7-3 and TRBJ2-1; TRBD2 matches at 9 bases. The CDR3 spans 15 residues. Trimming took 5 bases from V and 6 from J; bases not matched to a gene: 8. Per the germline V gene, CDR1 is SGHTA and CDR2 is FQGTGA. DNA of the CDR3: TGTGCCAGCAGCCCGTCAGCGGGGGGCGGCAATGAGCAGTTCTTC. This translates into CASSPSAGGGNEQFF.

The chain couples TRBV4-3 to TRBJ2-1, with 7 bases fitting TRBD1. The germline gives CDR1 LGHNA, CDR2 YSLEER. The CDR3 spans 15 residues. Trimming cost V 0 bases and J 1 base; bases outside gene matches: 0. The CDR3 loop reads CASSQEQGSYNEQFF. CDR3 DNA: TGCGCCAGCAGCCAAGAACAGGGGTCCTACAATGAGCAGTTCTTC.

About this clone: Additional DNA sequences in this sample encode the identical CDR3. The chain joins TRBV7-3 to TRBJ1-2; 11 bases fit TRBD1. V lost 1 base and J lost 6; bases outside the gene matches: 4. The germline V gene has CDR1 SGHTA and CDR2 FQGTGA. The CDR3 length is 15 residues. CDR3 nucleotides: TGTGCCAGCAGCTTAAGGGGGACAGGGGGTCATGGCTACACCTTC. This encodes CASSLRGTGGHGYTF.

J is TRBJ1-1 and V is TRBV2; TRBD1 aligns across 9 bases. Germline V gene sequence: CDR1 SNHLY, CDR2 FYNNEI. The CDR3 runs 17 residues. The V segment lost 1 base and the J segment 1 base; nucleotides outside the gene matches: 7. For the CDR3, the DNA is TGTGCCAGCAGTGAAGGGAGGGACAGGGACAAGAACACTGAAGCTTTCTTT. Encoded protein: CASSEGRDRDKNTEAFF.

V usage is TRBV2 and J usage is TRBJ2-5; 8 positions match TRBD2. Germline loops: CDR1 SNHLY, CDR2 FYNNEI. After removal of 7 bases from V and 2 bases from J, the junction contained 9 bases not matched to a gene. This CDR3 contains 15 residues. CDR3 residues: CASTPNIAGQETQYF. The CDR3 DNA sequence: TGTGCCAGCACCCCAAATATAGCGGGGCAAGAGACCCAGTACTTC.

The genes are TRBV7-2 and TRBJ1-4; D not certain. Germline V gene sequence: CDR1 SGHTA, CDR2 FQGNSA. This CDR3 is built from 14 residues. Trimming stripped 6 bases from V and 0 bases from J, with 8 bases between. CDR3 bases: TGTGCCAGCAGACTAGGGTCAACTAATGAAAAACTGTTTTTT. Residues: CASRLGSTNEKLFF.

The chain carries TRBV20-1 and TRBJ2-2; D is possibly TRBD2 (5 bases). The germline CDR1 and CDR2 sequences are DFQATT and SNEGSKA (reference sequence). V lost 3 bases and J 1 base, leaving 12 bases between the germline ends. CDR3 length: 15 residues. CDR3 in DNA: TGCAGTGCTAGTTCTTCCGCGGGGAACACCGGGGAGCTGTTTTTT. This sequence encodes CSASSSAGNTGELFF.

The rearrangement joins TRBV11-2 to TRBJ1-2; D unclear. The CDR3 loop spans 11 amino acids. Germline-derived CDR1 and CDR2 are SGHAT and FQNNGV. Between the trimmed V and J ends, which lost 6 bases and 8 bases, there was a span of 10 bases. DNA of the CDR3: TGTGCCAGCAGTTCACTCGGGGGCTACACCTTC. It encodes CASSSLGGYTF.

The CDR3 region has the DNA TGCGCCAGCAGGGCTAGCGGGGGCTACAATGAGCAGTTCTTC. Its protein is CASRASGGYNEQFF. This rearrangement joins TRBV5-1 to TRBJ2-1, with 10 positions matching TRBD2. J lost 3 bases, V lost 5 bases, and 2 bases had no gene match. This CDR3 comprises 14 residues. Germline V CDR1 and CDR2: SGHRS, YFSETQ.

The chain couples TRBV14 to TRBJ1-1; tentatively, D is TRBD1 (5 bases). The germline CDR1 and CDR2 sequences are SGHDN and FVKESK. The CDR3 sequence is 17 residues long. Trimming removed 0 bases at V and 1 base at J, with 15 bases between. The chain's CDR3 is CASSQENGGVWNTEAFF. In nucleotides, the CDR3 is TGTGCCAGCAGCCAAGAAAATGGGGGGGTGTGGAACACTGAAGCTTTCTTT.

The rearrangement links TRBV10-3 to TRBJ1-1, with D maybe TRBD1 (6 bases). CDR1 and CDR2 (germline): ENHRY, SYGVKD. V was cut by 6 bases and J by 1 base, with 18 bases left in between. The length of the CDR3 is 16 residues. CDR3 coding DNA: TGTGCCATCAGCGGGGGGGGCGGGGCCCCGAACACTGAAGCTTTCTTT. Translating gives CAISGGGGAPNTEAFF.

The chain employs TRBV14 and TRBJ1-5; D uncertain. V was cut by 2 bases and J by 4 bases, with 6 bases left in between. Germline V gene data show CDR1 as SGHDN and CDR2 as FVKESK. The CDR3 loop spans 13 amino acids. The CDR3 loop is CASSQRRNQPQHF. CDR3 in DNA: TGTGCCAGCAGCCAAAGGAGAAATCAGCCCCAGCATTTT.

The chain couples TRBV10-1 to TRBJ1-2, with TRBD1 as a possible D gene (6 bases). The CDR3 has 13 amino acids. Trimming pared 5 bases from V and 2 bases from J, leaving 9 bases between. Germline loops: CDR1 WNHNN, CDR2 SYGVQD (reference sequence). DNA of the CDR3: TGCGCCAGCAGTTACAGGGTAAACTATGGCTACACCTTC. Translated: CASSYRVNYGYTF.

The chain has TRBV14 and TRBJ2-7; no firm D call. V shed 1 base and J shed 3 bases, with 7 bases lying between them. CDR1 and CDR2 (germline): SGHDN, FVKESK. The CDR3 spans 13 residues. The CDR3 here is CASSQGAGYEQYF. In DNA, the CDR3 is TGTGCCAGCAGCCAAGGAGCCGGCTACGAGCAGTACTTC.

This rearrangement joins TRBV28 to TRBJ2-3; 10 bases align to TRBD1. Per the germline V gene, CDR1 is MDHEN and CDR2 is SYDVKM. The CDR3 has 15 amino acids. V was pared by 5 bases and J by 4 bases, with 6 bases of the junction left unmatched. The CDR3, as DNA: TGTGCCAGCAGTGCCGGGACAGGGGTATCAGATACGCAGTATTTT. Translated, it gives CASSAGTGVSDTQYF.

For the CDR3, the DNA is TGTGCCAGCAGTGTGGGACAGGGGACGTACGAGCAGTACTTC. It yields the protein CASSVGQGTYEQYF. The V gene is TRBV2, the J gene TRBJ2-7; 10 bases line up with TRBD1. The germline CDR1 and CDR2 sequences are SNHLY and FYNNEI. This CDR3 region has 14 residues. V was pared by 4 bases and J by 4 bases, with 4 bases of the junction left unmatched.

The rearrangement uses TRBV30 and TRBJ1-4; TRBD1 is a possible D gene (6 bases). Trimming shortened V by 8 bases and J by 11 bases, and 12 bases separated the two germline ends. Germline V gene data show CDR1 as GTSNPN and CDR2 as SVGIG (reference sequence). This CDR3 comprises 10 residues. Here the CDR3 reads CALYQGKLFF. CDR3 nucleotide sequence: TGTGCCCTTTACCAGGGGAAACTGTTTTTT.

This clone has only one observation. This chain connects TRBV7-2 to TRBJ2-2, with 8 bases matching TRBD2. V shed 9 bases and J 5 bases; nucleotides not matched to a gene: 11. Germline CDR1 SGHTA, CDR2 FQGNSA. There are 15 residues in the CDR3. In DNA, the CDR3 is TGTGCCAGTACCCGGGGGGGCGTGGGTACCGGGGAGCTGTTTTTT. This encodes CASTRGGVGTGELFF.

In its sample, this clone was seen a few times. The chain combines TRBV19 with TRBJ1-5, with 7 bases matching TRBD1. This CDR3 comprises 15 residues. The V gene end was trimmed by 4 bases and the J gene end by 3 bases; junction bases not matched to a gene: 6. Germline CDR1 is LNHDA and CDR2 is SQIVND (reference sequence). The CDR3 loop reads CASSRGTVTNQPQHF. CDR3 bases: TGTGCCAGTAGTAGGGGGACAGTAACCAATCAGCCCCAGCATTTT.

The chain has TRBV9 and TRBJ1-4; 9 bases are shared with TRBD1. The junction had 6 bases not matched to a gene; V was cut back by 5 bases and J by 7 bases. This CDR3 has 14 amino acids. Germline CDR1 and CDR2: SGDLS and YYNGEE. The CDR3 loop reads CASSLTGGGEKLFF. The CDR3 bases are TGTGCCAGCAGTCTTACAGGGGGCGGTGAAAAACTGTTTTTT. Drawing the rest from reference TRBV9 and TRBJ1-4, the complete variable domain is DSGVTQTPKHLITATGQRVTLRCSPRSGDLSVYWYQQSLDQGLQFLIQYYNGEERAKGNILERFSAQQFPDLHSELNLSSLELGDSALYFCASSLTGGGEKLFFGSGTQLSVL.

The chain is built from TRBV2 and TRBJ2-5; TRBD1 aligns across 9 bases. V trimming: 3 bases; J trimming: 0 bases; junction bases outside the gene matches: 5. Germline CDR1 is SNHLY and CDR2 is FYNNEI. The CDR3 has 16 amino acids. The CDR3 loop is CASSDLDRGDQETQYF. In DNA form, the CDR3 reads TGTGCCAGCAGTGATTTAGACAGGGGGGACCAAGAGACCCAGTACTTC.

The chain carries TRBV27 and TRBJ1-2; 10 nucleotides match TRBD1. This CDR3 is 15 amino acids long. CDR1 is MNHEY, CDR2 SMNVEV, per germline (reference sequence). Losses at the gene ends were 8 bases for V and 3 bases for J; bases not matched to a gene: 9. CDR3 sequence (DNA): TGTGCCAGCGGCCCGGCAGGACAGGGGGACTATGGCTACACCTTC. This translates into CASGPAGQGDYGYTF.

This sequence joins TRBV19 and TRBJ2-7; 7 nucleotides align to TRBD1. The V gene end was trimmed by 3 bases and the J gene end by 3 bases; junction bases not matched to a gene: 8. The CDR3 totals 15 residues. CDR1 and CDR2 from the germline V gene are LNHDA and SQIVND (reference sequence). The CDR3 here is CASSITRGQVYEQYF. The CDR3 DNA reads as TGTGCCAGTAGTATTACAAGAGGACAGGTCTACGAGCAGTACTTC. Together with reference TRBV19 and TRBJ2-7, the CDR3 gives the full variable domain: DGGITQSPKYLFRKEGQNVTLSCEQNLNHDAMYWYRQDPGQGLRLIYYSQIVNDFQKGDIAEGYSVSREKKESFPLTVTSAQKNPTAFYLCASSITRGQVYEQYFGPGTRLTVT.

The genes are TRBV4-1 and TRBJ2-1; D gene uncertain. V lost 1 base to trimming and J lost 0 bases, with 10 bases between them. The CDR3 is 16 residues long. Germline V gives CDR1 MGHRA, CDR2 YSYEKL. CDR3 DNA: TGCGCCAGCAGCCAAGTTGGGTCTAGCTCCTACAATGAGCAGTTCTTC. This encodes CASSQVGSSSYNEQFF.

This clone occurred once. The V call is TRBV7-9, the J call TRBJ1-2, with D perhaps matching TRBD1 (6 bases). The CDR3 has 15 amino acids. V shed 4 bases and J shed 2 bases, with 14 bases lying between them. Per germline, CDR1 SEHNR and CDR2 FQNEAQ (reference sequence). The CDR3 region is CASSSSDSLNYGYTF. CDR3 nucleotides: TGTGCCAGCAGCTCATCGGACAGCTTGAACTATGGCTACACCTTC.

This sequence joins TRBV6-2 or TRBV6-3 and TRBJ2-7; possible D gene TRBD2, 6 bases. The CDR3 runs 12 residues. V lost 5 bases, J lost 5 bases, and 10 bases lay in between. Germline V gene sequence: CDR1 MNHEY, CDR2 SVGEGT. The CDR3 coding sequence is TGTGCCAGCAGTATGGGGGGTAACGAGCAGTACTTC. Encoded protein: CASSMGGNEQYF.

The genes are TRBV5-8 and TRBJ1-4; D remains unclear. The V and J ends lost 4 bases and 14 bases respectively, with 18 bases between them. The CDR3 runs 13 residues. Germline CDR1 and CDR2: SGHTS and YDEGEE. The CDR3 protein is CASSAFEAPKLFF. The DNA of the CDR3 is TGTGCCAGCAGCGCCTTCGAGGCCCCCAAGCTGTTTTTT.

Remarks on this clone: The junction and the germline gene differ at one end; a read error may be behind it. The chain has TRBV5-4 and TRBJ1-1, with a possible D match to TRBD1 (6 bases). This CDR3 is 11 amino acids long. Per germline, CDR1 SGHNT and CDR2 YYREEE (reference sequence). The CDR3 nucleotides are TGTGCCAGCAGCTTTGACAGGCGTTGGATCTTT. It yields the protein CASSFDRRWIF.